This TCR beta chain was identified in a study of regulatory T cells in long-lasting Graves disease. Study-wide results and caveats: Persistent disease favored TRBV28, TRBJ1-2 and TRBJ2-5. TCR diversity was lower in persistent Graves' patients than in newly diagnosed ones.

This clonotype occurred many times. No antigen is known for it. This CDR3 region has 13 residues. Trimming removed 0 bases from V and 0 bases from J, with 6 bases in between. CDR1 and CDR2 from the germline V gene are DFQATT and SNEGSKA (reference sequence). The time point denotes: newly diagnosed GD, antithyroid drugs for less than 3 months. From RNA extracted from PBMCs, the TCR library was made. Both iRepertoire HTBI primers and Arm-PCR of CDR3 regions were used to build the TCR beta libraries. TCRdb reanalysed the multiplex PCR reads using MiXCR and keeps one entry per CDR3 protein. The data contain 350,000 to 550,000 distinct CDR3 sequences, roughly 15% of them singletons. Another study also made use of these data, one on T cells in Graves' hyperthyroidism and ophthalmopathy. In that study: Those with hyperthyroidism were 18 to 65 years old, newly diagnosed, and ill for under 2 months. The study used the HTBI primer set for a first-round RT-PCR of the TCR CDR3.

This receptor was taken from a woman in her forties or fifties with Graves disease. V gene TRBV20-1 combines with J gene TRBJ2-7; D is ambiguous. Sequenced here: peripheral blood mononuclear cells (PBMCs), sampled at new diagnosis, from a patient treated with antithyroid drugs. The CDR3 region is CSARDSSSYEQYF. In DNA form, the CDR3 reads TGCAGTGCTAGAGACTCAAGCTCCTACGAGCAGTACTTC.